Listed below are T cell receptor beta chains from one sample, sequenced in a study of blood T cell repertoires in COVID-19. TCRdb's copy holds only in-frame clones and misses some; the assay was immunoSEQ multiplex PCR. The sample carries roughly 250,000 clones, roughly 85% recorded once. The sequencing sample was made of peripheral blood. The receptor source for this set is a man aged 40-50 years with acute or convalescent COVID-19. Both conserved end residues are part of each CDR3. A D gene is named only where the DNA matches it firmly. A row's size may be missing; if present it is once, few, many or a size class.

cdr3_aa | cdr3_nt | v_call | d_call | j_call | clone_size
CASSVSGSTDTQYF | TGTGCCAGCAGCGTATCGGGGTCCACAGATACGCAGTATTTT | TRBV9 | . | TRBJ2-3 | .
CAGSSGDYGYTF | TGTGCCGGCAGTTCAGGGGACTATGGCTACACCTTC | TRBV28 | . | TRBJ1-2 | .
CATSDWGGTGTDTQYF | TGTGCCACCAGTGATTGGGGGGGAACAGGCACAGATACGCAGTATTTT | TRBV24-1 | TRBD2 | TRBJ2-3 | .
CSARQERGTEAFF | TGCAGCGCCAGACAGGAGAGGGGCACTGAAGCTTTCTTT | TRBV29-1 | . | TRBJ1-1 | .
CASSLVGTTGATDTQYF | TGCGCCAGCAGCTTGGTTGGGACTACGGGTGCAACAGATACGCAGTATTTT | TRBV5-1 | TRBD2 | TRBJ2-3 | .
CASSPSSNYGYTF | TGTGCCAGCTCACCATCCAGTAACTATGGCTACACCTTC | TRBV18 | . | TRBJ1-2 | .
CASSQVAGSDNSPLHF | TGCGCCAGCAGCCAAGTTGCAGGGTCGGATAATTCACCCCTCCACTTT | TRBV4-1 | . | TRBJ1-6 | once
CATATGDYGYTF | TGTGCCACAGCAACAGGGGACTATGGCTACACCTTC | TRBV24-1 | TRBD1 | TRBJ1-2 | .
CASSASSGSNYGYTF | TGTGCCAGCAGCGCTTCCTCGGGGTCTAACTATGGCTACACCTTC | TRBV9 | . | TRBJ1-2 | .
CATNLRDYSREKLFF | TGTGCCACCAATCTACGGGACTACTCGCGGGAAAAACTGTTTTTT | TRBV24-1 | . | TRBJ1-4 | .
CASSLAQGDGYTF | TGTGCCAGCAGCTTAGCGCAGGGCGACGGCTACACCTTC | TRBV7-6 | . | TRBJ1-2 | .
CASSYAERNTEAFF | TGTGCCAGCAGTTACGCCGAGCGAAACACTGAAGCTTTCTTT | TRBV6-6 | . | TRBJ1-1 | .
CSVAWGRNQPQHF | TGCAGCGTTGCTTGGGGGCGCAATCAGCCCCAGCATTTT | TRBV29-1 | . | TRBJ1-5 | once
CASRPQGAESYEQYF | TGTGCCAGCAGGCCTCAGGGGGCTGAGTCCTACGAGCAGTACTTC | TRBV28 | TRBD1 | TRBJ2-7 | .
CASSLQGFAGEAFF | TGTGCCAGCAGCCTACAGGGGTTTGCGGGTGAAGCTTTCTTT | TRBV7-3 | TRBD1 | TRBJ1-1 | .
CATSRDFFPTGTGELFF | TGTGCCACCAGCAGAGATTTTTTCCCAACGGGCACCGGGGAGCTGTTTTTT | TRBV15 | . | TRBJ2-2 | .
CASSLTRGGYNEQFF | TGTGCCAGCAGTTTAACGCGGGGTGGGTACAATGAGCAGTTCTTC | TRBV27 | . | TRBJ2-1 | .
CASSSQLNTEAFF | TGTGCCAGCAGCTCACAACTGAACACTGAAGCTTTCTTT | TRBV7-2 | . | TRBJ1-1 | .
CASSQGAWNTEAFF | TGCGCCAGCAGCCAGGGGGCTTGGAACACTGAAGCTTTCTTT | TRBV4-1 | . | TRBJ1-1 | .
CASSSTGNPNSPLHF | TGTGCCAGCAGCTCTACAGGGAACCCAAATTCACCCCTCCACTTT | TRBV7-3 | . | TRBJ1-6 | few
CASNNAGQGAFGISETQYF | TGTGCCAGCAATAATGCGGGACAGGGGGCGTTCGGTATATCAGAGACCCAGTACTTC | TRBV5-6 | TRBD1 | TRBJ2-5 | .
CASSDVSTGKFYGYTF | TGTGCCAGCAGTGATGTTTCGACAGGGAAATTCTATGGCTACACCTTC | TRBV6-1 | TRBD1 | TRBJ1-2 | .
CASSPGDYRTDTQYF | TGTGCCAGCAGCCCAGGGGACTACCGCACAGATACGCAGTATTTT | TRBV3-1/TRBV3-2 | . | TRBJ2-3 | few
CASSDSLARDTQYF | TGCGCCAGCAGTGATTCCCTAGCAAGGGATACGCAGTATTTT | TRBV10-1 | . | TRBJ2-3 | .
CATSEPVQETQYF | TGTGCCACCAGTGAACCAGTTCAAGAGACCCAGTACTTC | TRBV24-1 | . | TRBJ2-5 | .
CASSFGVSSYNEQFF | TGTGCCAGCTCCTTCGGGGTCAGCTCCTACAATGAGCAGTTCTTC | TRBV5-6 | . | TRBJ2-1 | .
CASSAREDEQYF | TGTGCCAGTAGTGCACGAGAGGACGAGCAGTACTTC | TRBV19 | . | TRBJ2-7 | .
CASSLTGGGSYNEQFF | TGTGCCAGCAGCCTCACAGGGGGGGGCTCCTACAATGAGCAGTTCTTC | TRBV11-1 | . | TRBJ2-1 | .
CSVTGTVDTGELFF | TGCAGCGTCACCGGGACAGTTGACACCGGGGAGCTGTTTTTT | TRBV29-1 | TRBD1 | TRBJ2-2 | once
CASSLIGGSNYGNTIYF | TGTGCCAGCAGTTTAATTGGGGGCAGCAATTATGGAAACACCATATATTTT | TRBV28 | . | TRBJ1-3 | .